Sequencing of this T cell receptor beta chain was carried out in a study of cytotoxic CD8 clonotypes in ibrutinib-treated CLL. With sequencing, the targeted depth ranged from 1 in 200,000 to 1 in 1 million T cells. Method: immunoSEQ multiplex PCR; TCRdb's copy keeps in-frame clones and lacks some. Of about 39,000 clones listed, around 67% are singletons. Germline V gene lookup returns CDR1 SGDLS and CDR2 YYNGEE. The CDR3 has 16 residues. V lost 4 bases to trimming and J lost 4 bases, with 17 bases between them. The chain combines TRBV9 with TRBJ2-2; tentative D call: TRBD2 (6 bases). Sequenced material: PBMCs, taken at disease progression, from a patient treated with ibrutinib. This clonotype was sampled from a human donor with chronic lymphocytic leukemia. The CDR3 nucleotides read TGTGCCAGCAGCTCAGCTTTAGCGGAAACCACCGGGGAGCTGTTTTTT. Encoded protein: CASSSALAETTGELFF.